These T cell receptor beta chains were read from a single sample in a study of patients and donors after allogeneic stem cell transplantation. TCRdb used MiXCR to reprocess the RT-PCR reads, holding one entry per CDR3 protein. The sample lists about 960,000 distinct CDR3 sequences; more than 15% were seen once. The sample consisted of blood, either unsorted or a sorted T cell fraction (not recorded which). The receptors here all came from a human donor who was either an allogeneic HSCT recipient or a stem cell or donor lymphocyte infusion donor (not recorded which). It is not recorded whose cells these are; they may come from a transplant donor. Both conserved end residues are part of each CDR3. D genes are given only for firm matches. A row's size may be missing; if present it is once, few, many or a size class.

V gene: TRBV9
D gene: .
J gene: TRBJ2-7
clone size: .
CDR3 protein: CASSVQGDVFNEQYF
CDR3 DNA: TGTGCCAGCAGCGTACAAGGGGATGTTTTCAACGAGCAGTACTTC

V gene: TRBV29-1
D gene: TRBD1
J gene: TRBJ2-1
clone size: many
CDR3 protein: CSAMGQGYNEQFF
CDR3 DNA: TGCAGCGCTATGGGACAGGGATACAATGAGCAGTTCTTC

V gene: TRBV12-5
D gene: .
J gene: TRBJ2-1
clone size: .
CDR3 protein: CASGLVTSYNEQFF
CDR3 DNA: TGTGCTAGTGGTTTGGTAACTAGCTACAATGAGCAGTTCTTC

V gene: TRBV7-8
D gene: TRBD1
J gene: TRBJ2-1
clone size: .
CDR3 protein: CASSLGQGLNNEQFF
CDR3 DNA: TGTGCCAGCAGCTTGGGACAGGGTTTGAACAATGAGCAGTTCTTC

V gene: TRBV24-1
D gene: .
J gene: TRBJ1-1
clone size: few
CDR3 protein: CAVRAGTGDTEAFF
CDR3 DNA: TGTGCCGTTAGGGCCGGGACGGGAGACACTGAAGCTTTCTTT

V gene: TRBV15
D gene: .
J gene: TRBJ2-1
clone size: few
CDR3 protein: CATSRTGTSYNEQFF
CDR3 DNA: TGTGCCACCAGCAGAACCGGGACCTCCTACAATGAGCAGTTCTTC

V gene: TRBV12-3/TRBV12-4
D gene: TRBD1
J gene: TRBJ1-6
clone size: .
CDR3 protein: CASSSILRTGVFGSPLHF
CDR3 DNA: TGTGCCAGCAGTTCGATACTAAGGACAGGTGTGTTCGGATCACCCCTCCACTTT

V gene: TRBV30
D gene: .
J gene: TRBJ1-1
clone size: .
CDR3 protein: CAWTLRAEAFF
CDR3 DNA: TGTGCCTGGACACTTCGCGCTGAAGCTTTCTTT

V gene: TRBV29-1
D gene: TRBD1
J gene: TRBJ1-2
clone size: .
CDR3 protein: CSVRTGGYGYTF
CDR3 DNA: TGCAGCGTACGGACAGGGGGGTATGGCTACACCTTC

V gene: TRBV7-2
D gene: .
J gene: TRBJ2-3
clone size: few
CDR3 protein: CASSSRQPPDTQYF
CDR3 DNA: TGTGCCAGCAGCTCCCGACAGCCTCCAGATACGCAGTATTTT

V gene: TRBV9
D gene: TRBD1
J gene: TRBJ2-2
clone size: few
CDR3 protein: CASSVVGTGGSTGELFF
CDR3 DNA: TGTGCCAGCAGCGTAGTCGGGACAGGGGGTTCCACCGGGGAGCTGTTTTTT

V gene: TRBV6-2/TRBV6-3
D gene: TRBD1
J gene: TRBJ2-7
clone size: few
CDR3 protein: CASRRHQGAPSYEQYF
CDR3 DNA: TGTGCCAGCAGACGACACCAGGGGGCCCCTTCCTACGAGCAGTACTTC

V gene: TRBV4-1
D gene: TRBD1
J gene: TRBJ2-1
clone size: .
CDR3 protein: CASSQETGLVEQFF
CDR3 DNA: TGCGCCAGCAGCCAAGAGACAGGGTTGGTCGAGCAGTTCTTC

V gene: TRBV7-9
D gene: .
J gene: TRBJ1-2
clone size: .
CDR3 protein: CASSLVPADKDSYGYTF
CDR3 DNA: TGTGCCAGCAGCTTAGTTCCGGCGGATAAGGACAGCTATGGCTACACCTTC